A single sample gave rise to the 18 T cell receptor beta chains below, sequenced in a study of OX40 agonist ivuxolimab in advanced cancers. Repertoires were generated with immunoSEQ multiplex PCR, while TCRdb's copy carries only in-frame clones and drops some. The repertoire holds 70,000 to 85,000 clones, roughly 92% seen once, with 4.8% in the top ten. The specimen was CD4+ or CD8+ T cells sorted from blood, collected in a trial of the OX40 agonist ivuxolimab. These receptors came from an adult with an advanced solid tumor such as melanoma, head and neck, liver or kidney cancer.

This clone was found once. The chain joins TRBV10-3 to TRBJ2-5, with D unresolved. The CDR3 spans 14 residues. V was shortened by 3 bases and J by 2 bases, with 10 bases between the two germline ends. Per germline, CDR1 ENHRY and CDR2 SYGVKD. The CDR3 protein is CAISDPRLQETQYF. The CDR3 DNA is TGTGCCATCAGTGACCCGAGGTTGCAAGAGACCCAGTACTTC.

This chain uses TRBV6-5 with TRBJ1-5; the match to TRBD1 covers 7 bases. This CDR3 contains 14 residues. With 6 bases clipped from V and 0 bases from J, the junction kept 2 bases outside the gene matches. Looked up from germline, CDR1 is MNHEY and CDR2 is SVGAGI. The CDR3 reads CASRQGTSNQPQHF. The CDR3 region has the DNA TGTGCCAGCAGACAGGGGACTAGCAATCAGCCCCAGCATTTT.

V usage is TRBV28 and J usage is TRBJ1-2, with 7 positions matching TRBD1. V lost 4 bases to trimming and J lost 5 bases; unmatched junction nucleotides: 10. Germline CDR1 and CDR2: MDHEN and SYDVKM. The CDR3 length is 15 residues. As DNA, the CDR3 is TGTGCCAGCAGTTCCACGATGGACAGGTCGTATGGCTACACCTTC. It is translated as CASSSTMDRSYGYTF.

The chain combines TRBV27 with TRBJ2-3; TRBD2 matches at 14 bases. V was clipped by 4 bases and J by 4 bases; unmatched bases: 10. This CDR3 is built from 18 residues. From germline, CDR1 is MNHEY and CDR2 SMNVEV (reference sequence). This CDR3 is CASSSPYGTSGSPDTQYF. The CDR3 bases are TGTGCCAGCAGTTCCCCCTACGGGACTAGCGGGAGCCCAGATACGCAGTATTTT.

The table lists this clone with a count of one. J is TRBJ2-3 and V is TRBV6-5; D gene uncertain. The CDR3 is made up of 14 amino acids. V shed 8 bases and J shed 3 bases, with 15 bases lying between them. CDR1 is MNHEY and CDR2 is SVGAGI in the germline V gene. Here the CDR3 DNA reads TGTGCCAGCTCCTTTGCGTCGAGAACAGATACGCAGTATTTT. This codes for CASSFASRTDTQYF.

The chain couples TRBV5-1 to TRBJ1-4; the D is unclear. Per the germline V gene, CDR1 is SGHRS and CDR2 is YFSETQ. The V end lost 2 bases, the J end lost 5 bases, and 7 bases lay between the germline ends. The CDR3 totals 13 residues. The CDR3 sequence is CASSLTGNEKLFF. DNA of the CDR3: TGCGCCAGCAGCTTAACCGGGAATGAAAAACTGTTTTTT.

The chain links TRBV29-1 to TRBJ2-2, with D possibly being TRBD2 (6 bases). With 7 bases removed from V and 6 bases from J, the gap between germline ends came to 18 bases. In germline, CDR1 is SQVTM, CDR2 ANQGSEA. This CDR3 contains 14 residues. This CDR3 reads CSAKRREVSGELFF. In DNA form, the CDR3 reads TGCAGCGCGAAGCGCAGGGAGGTCTCCGGGGAGCTGTTTTTT.

The chain couples TRBV9 to TRBJ2-2; D call uncertain. CDR3 length: 12 amino acids. The germline gives CDR1 SGDLS, CDR2 YYNGEE. The V gene lost 4 bases and the J gene lost 8 bases, with 9 bases spanning the gap. The chain's CDR3 is CASSLLRGELFF. DNA of the CDR3: TGTGCCAGCAGCCTTCTTCGAGGGGAGCTGTTTTTT.

The V gene is TRBV5-1, the J gene TRBJ2-3; TRBD1 aligns across 10 bases. This CDR3 region has 15 residues. V dropped 0 bases and J dropped 6; count of bases not matched to a gene: 4. Germline CDR1 and CDR2: SGHRS and YFSETQ. CDR3 in DNA: TGCGCCAGCAGCTTGGCCGGGACAGGGGCTGATACGCAGTATTTT. Residues: CASSLAGTGADTQYF.

This clone has a handful of counts. The V gene is TRBV19, the J gene TRBJ1-5, with TRBD1 matching over 8 bases. The V segment lost 4 bases and the J segment 1 base; nucleotides outside the gene matches: 9. The CDR3 is made up of 17 amino acids. Germline values: CDR1 LNHDA, CDR2 SQIVND (reference sequence). The CDR3 DNA reads TGTGCCAGTAGTAGGTCTTCGGGGGACAGGAGCAATCAGCCCCAGCATTTT. It translates to CASSRSSGDRSNQPQHF.

The chain recombines TRBV5-1 with TRBJ1-2, with D uncertain. This CDR3 spans 14 amino acids. Germline assignment: CDR1 SGHRS and CDR2 YFSETQ. The V end lost 1 base, the J end lost 6 bases, and 13 bases lay between the germline ends. This CDR3 is CASSLQRTVDGYTF. The DNA for the CDR3 is TGCGCCAGCAGCTTGCAAAGGACCGTAGATGGCTACACCTTC.

A word on this clone: At one end the junction does not follow the germline gene, possibly because of a read error. The chain carries TRBV5-1 and TRBJ2-7; 7 positions agree with TRBD2. The length of the CDR3 is 13 residues. Germline V gene data show CDR1 as SGHRS and CDR2 as YFSETQ. DNA of the CDR3: TGTGCCAGCAGCGGGGACCGATACTACGAGCAGTACTTC. Translation: CASSGDRYYEQYF.

This rearrangement joins TRBV5-6 to TRBJ2-1; maybe TRBD1 (5 bases). Germline V gene sequence: CDR1 SGHDT, CDR2 YYEEEE. The CDR3 runs 16 residues. Trimming removed 4 bases at V and 0 bases at J, with 14 bases between. The CDR3 loop reads CASSPLGVGSYNEQFF. The CDR3 region has the DNA TGTGCCAGCAGCCCCCTAGGGGTCGGCTCCTACAATGAGCAGTTCTTC. Full variable domain (missing parts from reference TRBV5-6 and TRBJ2-1): DAGVTQSPTHLIKTRGQQVTLRCSPKSGHDTVSWYQQALGQGPQFIFQYYEEEERQRGNFPDRFSGHQFPNYSSELNVNALLLGDSALYLCASSPLGVGSYNEQFFGPGTRLTVL.

This CDR3 reads CASSLQGEGQPQHF. For the CDR3, the DNA is TGTGCCAGCTCACTTCAGGGGGAGGGTCAGCCCCAGCATTTT. This chain joins TRBV18 and TRBJ1-5; the match to TRBD1 covers 7 bases. V lost 4 bases and J lost 6; bases outside the gene matches: 6. The germline V gene has CDR1 KGHSH and CDR2 LQKENI. CDR3 size: 14 residues.

This chain joins TRBV5-1 and TRBJ2-2; perhaps D is TRBD1 or TRBD2 (5 bases each). The CDR3 is 16 residues long. Between the trimmed V and J ends, which lost 0 bases and 4 bases, there was a span of 13 bases. The V gene's germline CDR1 is SGHRS and CDR2 YFSETQ. As DNA, the CDR3 is TGCGCCAGCAGCTTGGGAGGGCAGGGCAGCACCGGGGAGCTGTTTTTT. Residues: CASSLGGQGSTGELFF.

The chain joins TRBV9 to TRBJ1-4, with D maybe TRBD1 (5 bases). The CDR3 has 16 amino acids. Germline CDR1 and CDR2: SGDLS and YYNGEE. Trimming stripped 4 bases from V and 8 bases from J, with 21 bases between. The CDR3 reads CASSPTITRGGEKLFF. As DNA, the CDR3 is TGTGCCAGCAGCCCAACTATTACGCGTGGGGGGGAAAAACTGTTTTTT. The full variable domain, completed using reference TRBV9 and TRBJ1-4, is DSGVTQTPKHLITATGQRVTLRCSPRSGDLSVYWYQQSLDQGLQFLIQYYNGEERAKGNILERFSAQQFPDLHSELNLSSLELGDSALYFCASSPTITRGGEKLFFGSGTQLSVL.

The chain joins TRBV15 to TRBJ1-5, with D maybe TRBD1 (6 bases). V was clipped by 3 bases and J by 6 bases, with 15 bases between them. This CDR3 comprises 15 residues. Germline V gives CDR1 LNHNV, CDR2 YYDKDF (reference sequence). CDR3 sequence reads: CATSREDRLGQPQHF. The CDR3 DNA is TGTGCCACCAGCAGGGAGGACAGATTGGGTCAGCCCCAGCATTTT.

The rearrangement uses TRBV19 and TRBJ2-5; D is perhaps TRBD1 (6 bases). Germline lookup yields CDR1 LNHDA and CDR2 SQIVND (reference sequence). Trimming left V 0 bases short and J 2 bases short, with 13 bases between. The length of the CDR3 is 16 residues. CDR3 sequence: CASSIDQGGPQETQYF. The CDR3 DNA reads as TGTGCCAGTAGTATAGATCAAGGGGGTCCGCAAGAGACCCAGTACTTC.